The 15 T cell receptor beta chains below come from one sample, sequenced in a study of blood T cell repertoires in COVID-19. TCRdb's copy holds only in-frame clones and misses some; the assay was immunoSEQ multiplex PCR. The table lists 30,000 to 45,000 clones, roughly 87% of them singletons, with roughly 7.2% in the top ten. The sample consisted of peripheral blood. The receptors shown here come from a human donor in a cohort sampled during active COVID-19.

In regard to this clone: The DNA is omitted, as the CDR3 cannot be located on it reliably, and the CDR3 follows TCRdb's listing. The chain uses TRBV7-6 and TRBJ2-3; TRBD2 is the table's D call, not checked against the DNA. Germline V lookup: CDR1 SGHVS, CDR2 FNYEAQ. The CDR3 contains 17 residues when both ends are counted. CDR3 region: CASSSVLGLAGVDTQYF.

J is TRBJ2-1 and V is TRBV27; D is perhaps TRBD1 (6 bases). Germline V gene lookup returns CDR1 MNHEY and CDR2 SMNVEV (reference sequence). The CDR3 length is 16 residues. V was trimmed by 3 bases and J by 5 bases, leaving 17 bases between them. CDR3 sequence: CASSFPDRLKNNEQFF. CDR3 in DNA: TGTGCCAGCAGTTTTCCCGACAGGCTCAAAAACAATGAGCAGTTCTTC.

The chain uses TRBV27 and TRBJ2-3; no clear D gene. The length of the CDR3 is 13 residues. Germline CDR1 is MNHEY and CDR2 is SMNVEV (reference sequence). The V gene lost 5 bases and the J gene lost 4 bases, with 10 bases spanning the gap. Written as DNA, the CDR3 is TGTGCCAGCAGTCTCCGCGCCCCAGATACGCAGTATTTT. Translated, it gives CASSLRAPDTQYF.

V usage is TRBV9 and J usage is TRBJ2-1; the D is unclear. CDR1 is SGDLS, CDR2 YYNGEE, per germline. V was clipped by 0 bases and J by 9 bases, with 10 bases between them. The CDR3 loop spans 13 amino acids. The CDR3 region has the DNA TGTGCCAGCAGCGTAGCTTCCCGAGGTGAGCAGTTCTTC. This encodes CASSVASRGEQFF.

The chain uses TRBV7-8 and TRBJ1-6; 10 bases match TRBD1. This CDR3 comprises 15 residues. Trimming removed 2 bases from V and 9 bases from J; junction bases left unmatched: 4. Per germline, CDR1 SGHVS and CDR2 FQNEAQ. In nucleotides, the CDR3 is TGTGCCAGCAGCTTAACGACAGGGGGCGGTTCACCCCTCCACTTT. Its translation: CASSLTTGGGSPLHF.

The chain links TRBV7-9 to TRBJ2-7; the match to TRBD2 covers 14 bases. CDR1 and CDR2 from the germline V gene are SEHNR and FQNEAQ (reference sequence). This CDR3 region has 16 residues. The junction had 9 bases not matched to a gene; V was cut back by 7 bases and J by 4 bases. The CDR3 reads CASTLAGTSGSYEQYF. CDR3 DNA: TGTGCCAGCACCCTAGCCGGGACTAGCGGGAGTTACGAGCAGTACTTC.

The J gene is TRBJ2-7, the V gene TRBV6-1, with D possibly being TRBD2 (5 bases). The V end lost 2 bases, the J end lost 7 bases, and 12 bases lay between the germline ends. The CDR3 runs to 13 residues. Germline-derived CDR1 and CDR2 are MNHNS and SASEGT. This CDR3 reads CASSEHGVGEQYF. As DNA, the CDR3 is TGTGCCAGCAGTGAACACGGGGTCGGGGAGCAGTACTTC.

This rearrangement joins TRBV4-1 to TRBJ2-2, with D perhaps matching TRBD2 (5 bases). Deletions cut 1 base from V and 5 bases from J, with 8 bases between. The CDR3 totals 14 residues. CDR1 MGHRA and CDR2 YSYEKL come from the germline V gene. The CDR3 reads CASSQVRVTGELFF. In DNA, the CDR3 is TGCGCCAGCAGCCAAGTGAGGGTTACCGGGGAGCTGTTTTTT.

This chain links TRBV2 with TRBJ2-7, with a tentative D call TRBD1 (5 bases). The CDR3 extends over 12 amino acids. Trimming removed 9 bases from V and 2 bases from J, with 11 bases in between. Germline V lookup: CDR1 SNHLY, CDR2 FYNNEI. CDR3 bases: TGTGCCAGTTCGGACACAACCTACGAGCAGTACTTC. Translating gives CASSDTTYEQYF.

In the case of this clone: The identical CDR3 is also encoded by other nucleotide sequences in the sample. The gene calls are TRBV4-3 and TRBJ2-3, with TRBD2 as a possible D gene (6 bases). With 4 bases removed from V and 6 bases from J, the gap between germline ends came to 14 bases. Per the germline V gene, CDR1 is LGHNA and CDR2 is YSLEER. The CDR3 loop spans 14 amino acids. CDR3 DNA sequence: TGCGCCAGCAGCCCAGGTGGGGCGGGGGATACGCAGTATTTT. Translated: CASSPGGAGDTQYF.

The DNA of the CDR3 is TGTGCCAGCAAGTTAGAGGGCAGCCCTGGCTACACCTTC. This encodes CASKLEGSPGYTF. J is TRBJ1-2 and V is TRBV12-3 or TRBV12-4, with D unclear. The CDR3 is 13 residues long. Trimming stripped 7 bases from V and 7 bases from J, with 16 bases between.

The CDR3 loop is CATSRVGGLRYTF. CDR3 in DNA: TGTGCCACCAGCAGAGTTGGAGGACTACGCTACACCTTC. The chain uses TRBV15 and TRBJ1-2; unclear D gene. V lost 1 base and J lost 9, with 12 bases in between. The CDR3 extends over 13 amino acids. CDR1 and CDR2 (germline): LNHNV, YYDKDF (reference sequence).

The chain couples TRBV30 to TRBJ1-4, with D possibly TRBD1 on 5 matching bases. The germline V gene has CDR1 GTSNPN and CDR2 SVGIG (reference sequence). Trimming took off 3 bases at V and 8 bases at J, with 25 bases between the two ends. CDR3 length: 17 residues. The CDR3: CAWSRGNINQGGEKLFF. CDR3 in DNA: TGTGCCTGGAGCCGGGGGAACATAAACCAAGGCGGGGAAAAACTGTTTTTT.

V and J are TRBV27 and TRBJ2-7; 8 bases align to TRBD1. There are 15 residues in the CDR3. Germline V gene data show CDR1 as MNHEY and CDR2 as SMNVEV (reference sequence). Trimming took 7 bases from V and 2 from J; bases not matched to a gene: 10. The chain's CDR3 is CASTLRTGQTYEQYF. In DNA form, the CDR3 reads TGTGCCAGCACCCTTCGGACAGGGCAAACCTACGAGCAGTACTTC.

The sample holds one count of this clone. This chain uses TRBV19 with TRBJ2-3; 11 nucleotides agree with TRBD2. Germline V gene data show CDR1 as LNHDA and CDR2 as SQIVND (reference sequence). CDR3 length equals 20 residues. Trimming removed 5 bases from V and 0 bases from J; junction bases left unmatched: 16. CDR3 DNA sequence: TGTGCCAGTAGTGATGCCTGGTCTACTAGCGGGGGCCCTAGCACAGATACGCAGTATTTT. Amino acid sequence: CASSDAWSTSGGPSTDTQYF.